This record covers a single TCR beta chain. This entry is derived from a study of blood T cell repertoires in COVID-19. As for the study in general: Acute-phase and convalescent COVID-19 samples originated in the United States, Italy and Spain.

Original processing methods: Scientists estimated how many nucleated cells there were by amplifying reference gene primers. Clones were sequenced by immunoSEQ multiplex PCR, and TCRdb holds only the in-frame ones, with some missing. V, J and clone size are those of that table, while D and trimming were read from the DNA. The repertoire holds some 250,000 clones, with 85% to 90% as singletons. Germline values: CDR1 KGHSH, CDR2 LQKENI. V trimming: 3 bases; J trimming: 9 bases; junction bases outside the gene matches: 10. The length of the CDR3 is 15 residues. Sequenced: peripheral blood. This clonotype was obtained from a middle-aged woman who had recovered from COVID-19. The chain joins TRBV18 to TRBJ2-1; 8 nucleotides agree with TRBD2. This chain's CDR3 is CASSPGGGGTSEQFF. CDR3 in DNA: TGTGCCAGCTCACCCGGGGGCGGGGGGACGAGTGAGCAGTTCTTC.